The clone carrying this T cell receptor (beta chain) was recorded once. Its antigen remains unknown. Purified naive CD4+ T cells were depleted of CD25+ Tregs. Germline lookup yields CDR1 SGHVS and CDR2 FNYEAQ. This CDR3 has 16 residues. V was shortened by 2 bases and J by 4 bases, with 14 bases between the two germline ends. The study, taken as a whole, reports: The TCR gene usage of tumor memory CD4+ T cells clustered together with blood and lymph node memory CD4+ cells and with lymph node naive CD4+ cells. Tumor Tregs overlapped most with tumor, then blood, naive CD4+ cells.

Semi-nested PCR with Nested Universal Primer A followed constant-region reverse priming of full-length variable regions. One entry per CDR3 protein, called by TCRdb with MiXCR from the 5' RACE reads. The repertoire holds roughly 46,000 distinct CDR3 sequences, 28% seen once, with 2% to 2.5% in the top ten. The source is a female donor with breast cancer. V is TRBV7-6 and J is TRBJ2-2; perhaps TRBD1 as D (6 bases). Input material: naive CD4+ T cells sorted from blood. Sample subset: naive CD4+ T cells, CD4+CD45RA+CD25-. For the CDR3, the DNA is TGTGCCAGCAGCTTATTGTGGGGGCAGGGCACCGGGGAGCTGTTTTTT. Amino acid sequence: CASSLLWGQGTGELFF. Full variable domain (missing parts from reference TRBV7-6 and TRBJ2-2): GAGVSQSPRYKVTKRGQDVALRCDPISGHVSLYWYRQALGQGPEFLTYFNYEAQQDKSGLPNDRFSAERPEGSISTLTIQRTEQRDSAMYRCASSLLWGQGTGELFFGEGSRLTVL.